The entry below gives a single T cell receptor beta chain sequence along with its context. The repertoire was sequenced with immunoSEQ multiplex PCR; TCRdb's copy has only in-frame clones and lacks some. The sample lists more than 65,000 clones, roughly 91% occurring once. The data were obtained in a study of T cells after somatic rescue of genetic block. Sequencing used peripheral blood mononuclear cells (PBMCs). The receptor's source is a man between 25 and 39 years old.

The CDR3 DNA follows: TGCGCCAGCAGCCAAGATCCTCCGGCGGGGGCCCTCACAGATACGCAGTATTTT. Translation: CASSQDPPAGALTDTQYF. This chain links TRBV4-1 with TRBJ2-3; perhaps TRBD2 as D (7 bases). There are 18 residues in the CDR3. Germline V CDR1 and CDR2: MGHRA, YSYEKL. V was trimmed by 0 bases and J by 2 bases, leaving 18 bases between them.